Described below is a single TCR beta chain sequence and its context. A quantity of 0.5 to 1 ug RNA underwent reverse transcription using random hexamers. Coverage of TCR beta CDR3 amplification by immunoSEQ multiplex PCR extended to 54 Vbeta and 13 Jbeta. TCRdb analysed the immunoSEQ multiplex PCR reads with MiXCR anew, one entry per CDR3 protein. The table lists under 200,000 distinct CDR3 sequences, 85% to 95% of them singletons. The data derive from a study of CD8 T cells in Susac syndrome. This CDR3 has 11 residues. Germline V gene sequence: CDR1 KGHSH, CDR2 LQKENI. V dropped 1 base and J dropped 10 bases, with 7 bases sitting between them.

Sequencing was performed on CD8+ T cells from PBMCs. The chain joins TRBV18 to TRBJ1-1; the D is unclear. The sequence came from a human donor with multiple sclerosis. The DNA for the CDR3 is TGTGCCAGCTCACCACGACGTATAGCTTTCTTT. It codes for CASSPRRIAFF.